This T cell receptor (beta chain) was identified during a study of T cell responses to AZD1222 COVID-19 vaccine (dated by TCRdb to about 2021). Background on the whole study: AZD1222 recipients with second doses at about 4 weeks or about 12 weeks were pooled, because spike-specific TCR depth and breadth did not differ between schedules. Trial participants were enrolled by age into 18-55, 56-69 and 70-plus year subgroups, with roughly 150, 30 and 60 TCR-sequenced participants respectively. A total of about 230 trial participants underwent TCR sequencing, of whom 200 to 220 received two doses of AZD1222 and 26 received two doses of the MenACWY control vaccine.

Regarding this clone: Its recognized antigen is unknown. No much larger clone is present one base from it, and per-base qualities are unavailable.

What the research found in general, with its limitations: Conclusions about previously exposed vaccinees are limited because only 5 or 6 AZD1222 recipients were SARS-CoV-2 seropositive at baseline. Because no samples from the day 14 peak response were available, repertoires could be characterized only after the peak T cell response. In the small 56-69-year group, the increase in depth fell short of significance, most likely because of low power. Reportedly, almost half of the unique spike-specific TCRs recognized epitopes lying outside the regions that are mutated in the B.1.351 and B.1.1.7 variants. Spike-specific TCR breadth and depth rose significantly after two AZD1222 doses compared with day 0 and with MenACWY recipients. The vaccine-associated CD4 TCRs covered the entire spike protein, and the dominant responses fell in regions 160-218 and 743-854. Participants were mostly white British, with more females than males. The authors suggested clonal diversity may have been underestimated.

The CDR3 regions of human TCRbeta chains were analyzed by immunosequencing. Regarding the original processing steps: Repertoire TCRs were matched against a reference library of SARS-CoV-2-specific TCRs generated with the MIRA antigen-specificity platform. Breadth was defined as the fraction of unique TCRs that were SARS-CoV-2-associated. Depth was defined as the fraction of total T cells that were SARS-CoV-2-associated. Using the MIRA data, every spike-specific TCR was mapped to the spike region that the TCR reacted to and assigned to either a CD4 or a CD8 class. Log10-transformed breadth and depth values were compared by one-way ANOVA with Sidak's multiple comparisons tests. As stored in TCRdb, this immuneACCESS dataset retains in-frame rearrangements with V and J assigned. A fraction of the clones does not appear; measured against another copy, unresolved V genes explain less than half of the discrepancy, and the remainder lacks a known reason. The V and J calls and clone size were taken over from that table, and D and trimming were inferred from the DNA. This sample is represented by 70,000 to 90,000 clones; about 82% of them were singletons. The ten largest account for over 8% of the sample.

The time point label of this sample denotes: baseline before first vaccination. Vaccinee samples came from UK trials COV001 and COV002, including a single-blind randomized controlled phase 2/3 trial of AZD1222 (ChAdOx1 nCoV-19) in healthy adults. For TCRbeta chain sequencing, PBMC samples were collected from trial participants at day 0 and at day 28 after the second dose. The material was peripheral blood, obtained on day 0 of AZD1222 vaccination. The clonotype comes from an adult in good health.

The sequenced DNA is TGCGCCAGCAGCCAAGGACTAGCGGGAGGGGCCAAATCCTACGAGCAGTACTTC. Translated, this gives CASSQGLAGGAKSYEQYF. The V gene is TRBV4-3 and the J gene is TRBJ2-7; TRBD2 fits 14 bases in the junction. The CDR3 sequence holds 18 residues, the cysteine and phenylalanine included. Only the CDR3 portion is preserved as DNA: 54 bases, with reading frame beginning at the first base. Trimmed from V: 1 base; trimmed from J: 1 base; junction bases lacking a gene match: 6. Reading the germline V gene gives CDR1 LGHNA and CDR2 YSLEER.